One sample yielded the 3 T cell receptor beta chains listed below, sequenced in a study of glioma-infiltrating T cells. Amplification of TCR alpha and beta CDR3 regions from RNA used iRepertoire nested multiplex PCR. TCRdb reanalysed the multiplex PCR reads using MiXCR and keeps one entry per CDR3 protein. The sample yields approximately 90,000 distinct CDR3 sequences, approximately 22% seen once. The sequenced sample consisted of glioma tissue, nonneoplastic brain tissue, or PBMCs (not recorded which). Source of these receptors: a human donor with low-grade glioma or glioblastoma, undergoing nonglioma brain surgery, or in good health (not recorded which).

Many counts were recorded for this clonotype. The V and J genes are TRBV20-1 and TRBJ2-1, with a weak D call TRBD2 (6 bases). This CDR3 region has 14 residues. Germline values: CDR1 DFQATT, CDR2 SNEGSKA (reference sequence). Trimming removed 1 base from V and 0 bases from J, with 7 bases in between. The CDR3 DNA is TGCAGTGCTAGAGCTAGCGTCTCCTACAATGAGCAGTTCTTC. Protein: CSARASVSYNEQFF.

This clonotype showed up many times. This chain links TRBV10-2 with TRBJ2-3, with a possible D match to TRBD2 (6 bases). Trimming removed 3 bases from V and 1 base from J, with 8 bases in between. CDR1 is WSHSY and CDR2 is SAAADI in the germline V gene. The CDR3 is 14 residues long. The CDR3 sequence: CASSDTGGTDTQYF. CDR3 coding DNA: TGCGCCAGCAGTGATACGGGGGGCACAGATACGCAGTATTTT.

This clonotype has at least ten counts. The chain has TRBV2 and TRBJ2-2; TRBD2 might be the D (5 bases). Germline-derived CDR1 and CDR2 are SNHLY and FYNNEI. V was shortened by 11 bases and J by 7 bases, with 20 bases between the two germline ends. The CDR3 runs to 14 residues. CDR3 loop: CAFTGDYNVGELFF. CDR3 DNA sequence: TGTGCCTTCACCGGCGACTACAATGTCGGGGAGCTGTTTTTT.